This entry lists 26 T cell receptor beta chains sequenced from one sample in a study of T cell responses to AZD1222 COVID-19 vaccine. Sequenced by immunoSEQ multiplex PCR; TCRdb stores in-frame clones only, minus some. The sample has fewer than 110,000 clones, more than 70% seen once. Specimen: peripheral blood, collected on day 0 of AZD1222 vaccination. These receptors came from an adult in good health.

The V call is TRBV6-1, the J call TRBJ1-2; D is unresolved. V shed 3 bases and J shed 4 bases, with 9 bases lying between them. Germline lookup yields CDR1 MNHNS and CDR2 SASEGT. The CDR3 runs to 13 residues. The CDR3 bases are TGTGCCAGCAGTGATCGGGTGTCCTATGGCTACACCTTC. Translation: CASSDRVSYGYTF.

The chain couples TRBV3-1 (or the pseudogene TRBV3-2) to TRBJ2-1; D is perhaps TRBD1 (5 bases). Trimming removed 0 bases at V and 7 bases at J, with 13 bases between. Germline CDR1 reads LGHDT; CDR2 reads YNNKEL (reference sequence). The CDR3 covers 15 residues. CDR3 protein: CASSQDDVQGNEQFF. In nucleotides, the CDR3 is TGTGCCAGCAGCCAAGATGACGTCCAGGGAAATGAGCAGTTCTTC.

J is TRBJ1-4 and V is TRBV19; D unclear. V was shortened by 4 bases and J by 2 bases, with 17 bases between the two germline ends. The CDR3 sequence is 17 residues long. Germline lookup yields CDR1 LNHDA and CDR2 SQIVND (reference sequence). CDR3 nucleotide sequence: TGTGCCAGTAGTAACCCCGGAGGGTCCGCGACTAATGAAAAACTGTTTTTT. Translation gives CASSNPGGSATNEKLFF. The whole variable domain, filled in from reference TRBV19 and TRBJ1-4, reads DGGITQSPKYLFRKEGQNVTLSCEQNLNHDAMYWYRQDPGQGLRLIYYSQIVNDFQKGDIAEGYSVSREKKESFPLTVTSAQKNPTAFYLCASSNPGGSATNEKLFFGSGTQLSVL.

The count of this clone is one. The chain combines TRBV3-1 (or the pseudogene TRBV3-2) with TRBJ2-3; 8 bases agree with TRBD1. The V gene end was trimmed by 3 bases and the J gene end by 4 bases; junction bases not matched to a gene: 6. CDR3 length: 15 amino acids. Germline values: CDR1 LGHDT, CDR2 YNNKEL (reference sequence). In nucleotides, the CDR3 is TGTGCCAGCAGCCATTCGGGACAGGACTCAGATACGCAGTATTTT. Amino acid sequence: CASSHSGQDSDTQYF.

V is TRBV28 and J is TRBJ2-1, with D possibly being TRBD2 (6 bases). Trimming shortened V by 4 bases and J by 8 bases, and 15 bases separated the two germline ends. Germline assignment: CDR1 MDHEN and CDR2 SYDVKM. The CDR3 is 14 residues long. CDR3 coding DNA: TGTGCCAGCAGTTCTCCGGAGGGCCGGGATGAGCAGTTCTTC. This translates into CASSSPEGRDEQFF.

V gene TRBV7-2 combines with J gene TRBJ1-4, with D possibly being TRBD1 (5 bases). V dropped 2 bases and J dropped 4 bases, with 17 bases sitting between them. Germline lookup yields CDR1 SGHTA and CDR2 FQGNSA. The CDR3 consists of 17 residues. The CDR3 loop is CASSLKGPGRGNEKLFF. The DNA of the CDR3 is TGTGCCAGCAGCTTAAAGGGGCCGGGGAGGGGTAATGAAAAACTGTTTTTT.

The chain couples TRBV19 to TRBJ1-3; D ambiguous. CDR1 LNHDA and CDR2 SQIVND come from the germline V gene (reference sequence). Trimming removed 1 base at V and 2 bases at J, with 3 bases between. This CDR3 is built from 13 residues. The CDR3 region has the DNA TGTGCCAGTAGTATAGGCGCTGGAAACACCATATATTTT. Amino acid sequence: CASSIGAGNTIYF.

This clone was observed once. This rearrangement joins TRBV7-2 to TRBJ1-2; the D is unclear. The germline V and J ends were trimmed by 5 bases and 1 base, with 14 bases remaining between them. Germline V lookup: CDR1 SGHTA, CDR2 FQGNSA. The CDR3 extends over 15 amino acids. In DNA, the CDR3 is TGTGCCAGCAGCCTGCAATCAACGGATAACTATGGCTACACCTTC. Its protein product is CASSLQSTDNYGYTF.

The rearrangement joins TRBV27 to TRBJ2-1; D unresolved. In germline, CDR1 is MNHEY, CDR2 SMNVEV (reference sequence). The CDR3 is 16 amino acids. Between the trimmed V and J ends, which lost 5 bases and 1 base, there was a span of 15 bases. The CDR3 reads CASSKLAAGSYNEQFF. The CDR3 DNA follows: TGTGCCAGCAGTAAACTCGCGGCCGGTTCCTACAATGAGCAGTTCTTC.

A single count supports this clone. This sequence joins TRBV28 and TRBJ2-4; D is perhaps TRBD1 or TRBD2 (6 bases each). Germline V gene data show CDR1 as MDHEN and CDR2 as SYDVKM. The length of the CDR3 is 14 residues. V lost 2 bases, J lost 6 bases, and 11 bases lay in between. The CDR3 reads CASSLIGGGNIQYF. Written as DNA, the CDR3 is TGTGCCAGCAGTTTAATCGGAGGGGGAAACATTCAGTACTTC.

This rearrangement joins TRBV3-1 (or the pseudogene TRBV3-2) to TRBJ2-1; no firm D call. V was trimmed by 3 bases and J by 6 bases, leaving 15 bases between them. This CDR3 is built from 15 residues. From germline, CDR1 is LGHDT and CDR2 YNNKEL (reference sequence). The CDR3 nucleotides are TGTGCCAGCAGCCAGCTCAAAGTCCTCGCCAATGAGCAGTTCTTC. Encoded protein: CASSQLKVLANEQFF.

The chain joins TRBV2 to TRBJ1-2, with a possible D match to TRBD1 (5 bases). This CDR3 region has 12 residues. The V and J ends lost 6 bases and 4 bases respectively, with 9 bases between them. In germline, CDR1 is SNHLY, CDR2 FYNNEI. The chain's CDR3 is CASRGDSYGYTF. The CDR3 DNA reads as TGTGCCAGCAGGGGTGACAGCTATGGCTACACCTTC.

This sequence joins TRBV15 and TRBJ2-3; the D gene is possibly TRBD1 (6 bases). Deletions cut 1 base from V and 1 base from J, with 6 bases between. The CDR3 is 14 residues long. The germline V gene has CDR1 LNHNV and CDR2 YYDKDF (reference sequence). For the CDR3, the DNA is TGTGCCACCAGCAGAGGACAGGGCACAGATACGCAGTATTTT. Protein product: CATSRGQGTDTQYF.

This clone has a single count. This sequence joins TRBV9 and TRBJ2-7; 10 bases line up with TRBD1. V lost 4 bases to trimming and J lost 1 base; unmatched junction nucleotides: 5. The germline V gene encodes CDR1 SGDLS and CDR2 YYNGEE. The CDR3 has 15 amino acids. CDR3 nucleotides: TGTGCCAGCAGCCCCCAGGGACAGGGGTCCTACGAGCAGTACTTC. It codes for CASSPQGQGSYEQYF.

The chain recombines TRBV19 with TRBJ1-5, with 7 nucleotides matching TRBD1. CDR3 length equals 18 residues. Germline trimming cut 2 bases from V and 4 bases from J; bases unmatched to any gene: 14. The germline V gene has CDR1 LNHDA and CDR2 SQIVND (reference sequence). The CDR3 sequence is CASSISGPTGEGNQPQHF. CDR3 nucleotides: TGTGCCAGTAGTATAAGCGGACCCACAGGGGAGGGGAATCAGCCCCAGCATTTT.

This sequence joins TRBV10-3 and TRBJ2-7, with 8 nucleotides matching TRBD2. The CDR3 is 14 amino acids. V gave up 2 bases and J gave up 3 bases; unmatched junction bases: 3. Looked up from germline, CDR1 is ENHRY and CDR2 is SYGVKD. Here the CDR3 reads CAISEREGLYEQYF. The CDR3 DNA reads TGTGCCATCAGTGAGCGGGAGGGTCTCTACGAGCAGTACTTC.

This chain uses TRBV7-2 with TRBJ2-3, with 8 positions matching TRBD2. Per germline, CDR1 SGHTA and CDR2 FQGNSA. The CDR3 is made up of 15 amino acids. The V gene end was trimmed by 5 bases and the J gene end by 4 bases; junction bases not matched to a gene: 8. Here the CDR3 DNA reads TGTGCCAGCAGCCCCTTGACTAGCGTTGCAGATACGCAGTATTTT. Its translation: CASSPLTSVADTQYF.

This rearrangement joins TRBV5-5 to TRBJ2-7; D unresolved. The ends were cut back, 1 base at V and 2 bases at J, with 13 bases in the middle. Germline assignment: CDR1 SGHKS and CDR2 YYEKEE (reference sequence). The CDR3 runs 15 residues. DNA of the CDR3: TGTGCCAGCAGCTTGCGGGTAGGGCCCCCCTACGAGCAGTACTTC. Encoded protein: CASSLRVGPPYEQYF. Based on the CDR3 plus reference TRBV5-5 and TRBJ2-7, the full variable domain is DAGVTQSPTHLIKTRGQQVTLRCSPISGHKSVSWYQQVLGQGPQFIFQYYEKEERGRGNFPDRFSARQFPNYSSELNVNALLLGDSALYLCASSLRVGPPYEQYFGPGTRLTVT.

The chain is built from TRBV7-2 and TRBJ1-3; D is perhaps TRBD1 (6 bases). V lost 10 bases and J 2 bases, leaving 15 bases between the germline ends. Germline values: CDR1 SGHTA, CDR2 FQGNSA. The CDR3 is made up of 14 amino acids. The CDR3 DNA reads TGTGCCACGGAGCAGGGGAGCGCTGGAAACACCATATATTTT. Its protein is CATEQGSAGNTIYF.

The J gene is TRBJ2-2, the V gene TRBV10-3, with D possibly TRBD1 on 6 matching bases. This CDR3 has 14 amino acids. The V and J ends lost 10 bases and 8 bases respectively, with 20 bases between them. The V gene's germline CDR1 is ENHRY and CDR2 SYGVKD. Here the CDR3 reads CATYQGPPGGELFF. For the CDR3, the DNA is TGTGCCACCTACCAGGGGCCCCCCGGGGGGGAGCTGTTTTTT.

V usage is TRBV19 and J usage is TRBJ2-7, with D perhaps matching TRBD2 (5 bases). The CDR3 loop spans 14 amino acids. Trimming removed 7 bases from V and 0 bases from J, with 13 bases in between. Germline assignment: CDR1 LNHDA and CDR2 SQIVND (reference sequence). In nucleotides, the CDR3 is TGTGCCAGTAAACCCCTCGGGGACTCCTACGAGCAGTACTTC. Protein product: CASKPLGDSYEQYF.

V is TRBV18 and J is TRBJ2-1, with D possibly TRBD1 on 5 matching bases. V shed 6 bases and J shed 4 bases, with 13 bases lying between them. Germline CDR1 is KGHSH and CDR2 is LQKENI. The CDR3 extends over 14 amino acids. The CDR3 here is CASSRTNEYNEQFF. The CDR3 nucleotides read TGTGCCAGCTCTAGGACAAACGAATACAATGAGCAGTTCTTC.

This chain uses TRBV2 with TRBJ2-7; the D gene is possibly TRBD2 (5 bases). The germline CDR1 and CDR2 sequences are SNHLY and FYNNEI. The V end lost 7 bases, the J end lost 4 bases, and 23 bases lay between the germline ends. The CDR3 is made up of 16 amino acids. CDR3 bases: TGTGCCAGCATTGTGCTCCATACTAGGATGGCGTACGAGCAGTACTTC. Translation gives CASIVLHTRMAYEQYF.

V is TRBV5-1 and J is TRBJ2-7; 10 nucleotides match TRBD2. V shed 4 bases and J 0 bases; nucleotides not matched to a gene: 4. The CDR3 loop spans 15 amino acids. Germline V gene lookup returns CDR1 SGHRS and CDR2 YFSETQ. CDR3 residues: CASSSASGSSYEQYF. The CDR3 DNA reads TGCGCCAGCAGCAGTGCTAGCGGGAGCTCCTACGAGCAGTACTTC.

This clone occurred once. The V call is TRBV18, the J call TRBJ1-1; unclear D gene. The CDR3 sequence is 14 residues long. The V gene's germline CDR1 is KGHSH and CDR2 LQKENI. The V end lost 3 bases, the J end lost 2 bases, and 10 bases lay between the germline ends. CDR3 DNA sequence: TGTGCCAGCTCACCTGTGACCCTAAACACTGAAGCTTTCTTT. Residues: CASSPVTLNTEAFF.

The V gene is TRBV12-3 or TRBV12-4, the J gene TRBJ1-2; no clear D gene. This CDR3 is 12 amino acids long. Deletions cut 1 base from V and 5 bases from J, with 5 bases between. This CDR3 is CASSLVQYGYTF. CDR3 DNA: TGTGCCAGCAGTTTAGTACAGTATGGCTACACCTTC.